This paragraph covers one T cell receptor beta chain sequence. Per the authors' pipeline: Amplification of reference gene primers provided the estimated nucleated cell counts. Produced via immunoSEQ multiplex PCR; TCRdb's table is partial and in-frame only. Clone size and V and J calls were adopted from that table, with D and trimming inferred from the DNA. This table holds around 300,000 clones, roughly nine tenths found once. Individuals aged about 18 to 100 years were recruited from approximately 22 US areas. Cohort placement rested on clinical history that participants reported themselves. The data stem from a study of blood T cell repertoires in COVID-19. Across the study: Sample material is recorded as cDNA or gDNA derived from T cells, B-cell-depleted T cells, or PBMCs.

Germline V gene sequence: CDR1 LNHDA, CDR2 SQIVND (reference sequence). This CDR3 has 13 residues. Trimming cost V 5 bases and J 6 bases, with 11 bases left between them. This TCR derives from a woman between 40 and 55 years old who had recovered from COVID-19. This rearrangement joins TRBV19 to TRBJ2-4, with D possibly being TRBD2 (6 bases). The sequencing input was PBMCs or T cells enriched from blood (not recorded which). CDR3 sequence (DNA): TGTGCCAGTAGTGGGGACGGGAGAAACATTCAGTACTTC. The encoded protein is CASSGDGRNIQYF.